This T cell receptor (beta chain) stems from a study of cytomegalovirus exposure and HLA in healthy donors. This clone has just a few counts. TCRdb keeps only in-frame clones here, not all; method: immunoSEQ multiplex PCR. The sample yields a few hundred thousand clones, 85% to 90% seen once. The trim removed 8 bases at V and 10 bases at J, leaving 7 bases unmatched. CDR1 and CDR2 from the germline V gene are MNHNY and SVGAGI (reference sequence). This CDR3 has 13 amino acids. Sequenced: PBMCs. The chain combines TRBV6-6 with TRBJ2-1; TRBD2 matches 11 bases. This receptor was identified in a woman aged 18-29 years in good health and CMV-seronegative. The CDR3 DNA reads TGTGCCAGCGTTTTAGCGGGAGGGGGGGAGCAGTTCTTC. This codes for CASVLAGGGEQFF.